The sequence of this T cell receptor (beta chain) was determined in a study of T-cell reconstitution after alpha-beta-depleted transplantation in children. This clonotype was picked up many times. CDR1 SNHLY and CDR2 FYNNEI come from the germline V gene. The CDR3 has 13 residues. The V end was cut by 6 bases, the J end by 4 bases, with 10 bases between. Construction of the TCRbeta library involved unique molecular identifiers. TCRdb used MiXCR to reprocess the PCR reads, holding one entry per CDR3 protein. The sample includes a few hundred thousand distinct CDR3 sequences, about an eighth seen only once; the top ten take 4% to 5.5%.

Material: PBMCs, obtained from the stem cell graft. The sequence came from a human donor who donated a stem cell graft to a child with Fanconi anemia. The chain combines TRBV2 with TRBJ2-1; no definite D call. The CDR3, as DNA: TGTGCCAGCAGCCCGGCTAGTTACAATGAGCAGTTCTTC. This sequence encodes CASSPASYNEQFF. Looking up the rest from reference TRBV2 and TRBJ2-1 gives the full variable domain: EPEVTQTPSHQVTQMGQEVILRCVPISNHLYFYWYRQILGQKVEFLVSFYNNEISEKSEIFDDQFSVERPDGSNFTLKIRSTKLEDSAMYFCASSPASYNEQFFGPGTRLTVL.